This record looks at one T cell receptor (beta chain) sequence and its context. Its antigen is not identified. The germline gene is not matched at one end of the junction; a read error may be the cause. This CDR3 is built from 14 residues. Germline V CDR1 and CDR2: SSHAT, FNYEAQ (reference sequence). Regions amplified from RNA transcripts were the TCR beta CDR3 regions. Carried out on the TCR CDR3, a first-round RT-PCR used the HTBI primer set. TCRdb re-analysed the multiplex PCR reads in MiXCR, keeping a single row per CDR3 protein. Among over 700,000 distinct CDR3 sequences listed, roughly 37% were seen once. This entry belongs to a study of T cells in Graves' hyperthyroidism and ophthalmopathy. Study results and limitations: A model using 13 V-J features told ophthalmopathy apart from stable hyperthyroidism.

Specimen: blood. The J gene is TRBJ2-7, the V gene TRBV7-7; D is undetermined. The source is a man between 18 and 35 years old with Graves' hyperthyroidism. CDR3 nucleotide sequence: TGTGCTAGCAGCTTGGGGAACAACCCCTACGAGCAGTACTTC. It encodes CASSLGNNPYEQYF.